This passage covers 30 T cell receptor beta chains from one sample sequenced in a study of cytomegalovirus exposure and HLA in healthy donors. Here immunoSEQ multiplex PCR was the method, and the copy in TCRdb shows in-frame clones only, minus some. The profile shows approximately 270,000 clones, approximately 86% of them singletons. Sequenced input: PBMCs. The receptors shown here come from a young woman in good health and CMV-seronegative.

This rearrangement joins TRBV11-1 to TRBJ2-6; maybe TRBD1 (5 bases). This CDR3 is 14 amino acids long. The germline CDR1 and CDR2 sequences are SGHAT and FQDESV (reference sequence). Trimming took 5 bases from V and 4 from J, leaving 9 bases between them. CDR3 DNA: TGTGCCAGCAGCAGGGGCCTGGGGGCCAACGTCCTGACTTTC. Translated, it gives CASSRGLGANVLTF.

The chain couples TRBV7-8 to TRBJ1-3; the match to TRBD1 covers 8 bases. J lost 1 base, V lost 3 bases, and 11 bases had no gene match. CDR1 and CDR2 (germline): SGHVS, FQNEAQ. The CDR3 extends over 18 amino acids. The DNA of the CDR3 is TGTGCCAGCAGCTTCCAAAGTGCAGGGGGCAGGTCTGGAAACACCATATATTTT. This sequence encodes CASSFQSAGGRSGNTIYF.

The chain is built from TRBV13 and TRBJ2-2; 9 nucleotides match TRBD1. J was trimmed by 4 bases and V by 5 bases; bases with no gene match: 11. The CDR3 runs to 17 residues. The germline gives CDR1 PRHDT, CDR2 FYEKMQ (reference sequence). CDR3 nucleotide sequence: TGTGCCAGCAGCCTCGCCCGGACAGGGGTTAGCACCGGGGAGCTGTTTTTT. This sequence encodes CASSLARTGVSTGELFF.

The chain links TRBV9 to TRBJ2-1; D may be TRBD1 (5 bases). Looked up from germline, CDR1 is SGDLS and CDR2 is YYNGEE. This CDR3 comprises 17 residues. The V end lost 0 bases, the J end lost 3 bases, and 16 bases lay between the germline ends. The CDR3 sequence is CASSVVPQGRSYNEQFF. In DNA form, the CDR3 reads TGTGCCAGCAGCGTAGTTCCCCAGGGAAGGAGCTACAATGAGCAGTTCTTC. Filled out from reference TRBV9 and TRBJ2-1, the complete variable domain reads DSGVTQTPKHLITATGQRVTLRCSPRSGDLSVYWYQQSLDQGLQFLIQYYNGEERAKGNILERFSAQQFPDLHSELNLSSLELGDSALYFCASSVVPQGRSYNEQFFGPGTRLTVL.

The V and J genes are TRBV7-9 and TRBJ2-7; TRBD1 aligns across 7 bases. Germline V CDR1 and CDR2: SEHNR, FQNEAQ (reference sequence). J was trimmed by 2 bases and V by 3 bases; bases with no gene match: 4. The CDR3 has 14 amino acids. CDR3 DNA: TGTGCCAGCAGCTTGGGACAGATACCCTACGAGCAGTACTTC. Its translation is CASSLGQIPYEQYF. Complete variable domain (other parts from reference TRBV7-9 and TRBJ2-7): DTGVSQNPRHKITKRGQNVTFRCDPISEHNRLYWYRQTLGQGPEFLTYFQNEAQLEKSRLLSDRFSAERPKGSFSTLEIQRTEQGDSAMYLCASSLGQIPYEQYFGPGTRLTVT.

This chain uses TRBV2 with TRBJ1-1, with TRBD1 as a possible D gene (5 bases). This CDR3 is built from 17 residues. Germline V lookup: CDR1 SNHLY, CDR2 FYNNEI. The ends were cut back, 7 bases at V and 0 bases at J, with 21 bases in the middle. Written as DNA, the CDR3 is TGTGCCAGCACGCCTACCAGGACACGGATAATGAACACTGAAGCTTTCTTT. Protein sequence: CASTPTRTRIMNTEAFF.

V and J are TRBV5-1 and TRBJ1-2; no firm D call. Trimming left V 4 bases short and J 5 bases short, with 18 bases between. Germline CDR1 is SGHRS and CDR2 is YFSETQ. The CDR3 extends over 15 amino acids. The CDR3, as DNA: TGCGCCAGCAGCCTAACAAGCGCTTCATTTTATGGCTACACCTTC. This sequence encodes CASSLTSASFYGYTF. The variable domain in full, completed from reference TRBV5-1 and TRBJ1-2, reads KAGVTQTPRYLIKTRGQQVTLSCSPISGHRSVSWYQQTPGQGLQFLFEYFSETQRNKGNFPGRFSGRQFSNSRSEMNVSTLELGDSALYLCASSLTSASFYGYTFGSGTRLTVV.

This chain links TRBV29-1 with TRBJ1-4; maybe TRBD1 (6 bases). Trimming stripped 4 bases from V and 3 bases from J, with 9 bases between. Germline V gives CDR1 SQVTM, CDR2 ANQGSEA. This CDR3 comprises 13 residues. The DNA for the CDR3 is TGCAGCGTTGGAGACAGGTCTAATGAAAAACTGTTTTTT. Its protein product is CSVGDRSNEKLFF.

This clone was seen a few times. This chain connects TRBV27 to TRBJ2-7, with 12 bases aligning to TRBD2. Per the germline V gene, CDR1 is MNHEY and CDR2 is SMNVEV (reference sequence). V lost 5 bases, J lost 2 bases, and 4 bases stayed unmatched. The CDR3 consists of 15 residues. CDR3 nucleotides: TGTGCCAGCAGTACCACTAGCGGGGGGCCCTACGAGCAGTACTTC. Translation: CASSTTSGGPYEQYF.

This chain uses TRBV6-5 with TRBJ2-7; 11 bases agree with TRBD2. Looked up from germline, CDR1 is MNHEY and CDR2 is SVGAGI. With 5 bases clipped from V and 4 bases from J, the junction kept 4 bases outside the gene matches. The CDR3 covers 14 residues. The CDR3 spells CASSPLAGDYEQYF. CDR3 nucleotide sequence: TGTGCCAGCAGTCCACTAGCGGGGGATTACGAGCAGTACTTC.

V and J are TRBV13 and TRBJ2-1; TRBD1 agrees at 8 bases. CDR1 PRHDT and CDR2 FYEKMQ come from the germline V gene (reference sequence). Germline trimming cut 6 bases from V and 7 bases from J; bases unmatched to any gene: 8. This CDR3 is built from 14 residues. The CDR3 loop is CASRWTGWRNEQFF. CDR3 nucleotides: TGTGCCAGCAGATGGACAGGGTGGAGGAATGAGCAGTTCTTC.

The chain combines TRBV7-3 with TRBJ1-6; 7 positions match TRBD1. The junction had 8 bases not matched to a gene; V was cut back by 3 bases and J by 9 bases. This CDR3 is built from 15 residues. Germline values: CDR1 SGHTA, CDR2 FQGTGA. CDR3: CASSLDRLGSSPLHF. Here the CDR3 DNA reads TGTGCCAGCAGCTTGGACAGGTTGGGTTCTTCACCCCTCCACTTT.

V is TRBV11-2 and J is TRBJ2-1; 8 nucleotides agree with TRBD1. J lost 9 bases, V lost 5 bases, and 9 bases had no gene match. The CDR3 contains 14 residues. Per the germline V gene, CDR1 is SGHAT and CDR2 is FQNNGV. CDR3 sequence reads: CASSQVRGRGEQFF. In DNA, the CDR3 is TGTGCCAGCAGCCAAGTCAGGGGGCGAGGTGAGCAGTTCTTC.

The chain recombines TRBV19 with TRBJ1-2; tentatively, D is TRBD1 (5 bases). The V end lost 2 bases, the J end lost 8 bases, and 18 bases lay between the germline ends. The CDR3 has 15 amino acids. Germline CDR1 reads LNHDA; CDR2 reads SQIVND (reference sequence). The CDR3 DNA follows: TGTGCCAGTAGTATAAGGGGTGGGGTGACGGTCGGCTACACCTTC. It codes for CASSIRGGVTVGYTF.

This clone was seen a handful of times. The CDR3 region is CASSFAGTENTEAFF. CDR3 in DNA: TGTGCCAGCAGCTTTGCCGGGACAGAGAACACTGAAGCTTTCTTT. The chain is built from TRBV7-3 and TRBJ1-1, with 7 bases fitting TRBD1. Germline CDR1 is SGHTA and CDR2 is FQGTGA. V lost 3 bases, J lost 1 base, and 5 bases stayed unmatched. CDR3 length equals 15 residues.

This sequence joins TRBV4-1 and TRBJ2-7, with a weak D call TRBD2 (6 bases). CDR3 length: 14 amino acids. Trimming took off 9 bases at V and 2 bases at J, with 17 bases between the two ends. Germline V lookup: CDR1 MGHRA, CDR2 YSYEKL. As DNA, the CDR3 is TGCGCCAGTTCCCAAGGAGGGGCCCCCTACGAGCAGTACTTC. It codes for CASSQGGAPYEQYF.

CDR3 nucleotides: TGTGCCAGCAGCCGACGGGAGAGCTCTGGAAACACCATATATTTT. Protein product: CASSRRESSGNTIYF. The V and J genes are TRBV6-5 and TRBJ1-3; no firm D call. There are 15 residues in the CDR3. CDR1 is MNHEY and CDR2 is SVGAGI in the germline V gene. Trimming stripped 6 bases from V and 0 bases from J, with 12 bases between.

The V and J genes are TRBV5-4 and TRBJ1-2, with unresolved D. CDR3 size: 11 residues. Per germline, CDR1 SGHNT and CDR2 YYREEE (reference sequence). V lost 5 bases to trimming and J lost 4 bases, with 6 bases between them. CDR3 nucleotides: TGTGCCAGCAGTTTCTCCTATGGCTACACCTTC. This translates into CASSFSYGYTF.

The chain employs TRBV30 and TRBJ1-1; maybe TRBD1 (6 bases). Trimming stripped 1 base from V and 0 bases from J, with 15 bases between. CDR1 is GTSNPN and CDR2 is SVGIG in the germline V gene (reference sequence). This CDR3 comprises 16 residues. The CDR3 DNA reads as TGTGCCTGGAGTGGGACAGCGAAGGTCGTGAACACTGAAGCTTTCTTT. Encoded protein: CAWSGTAKVVNTEAFF.

The chain employs TRBV5-1 and TRBJ2-7, with 7 bases fitting TRBD1. There are 15 residues in the CDR3. Germline assignment: CDR1 SGHRS and CDR2 YFSETQ. J lost 5 bases, V lost 0 bases, and 8 bases had no gene match. The CDR3 DNA reads TGCGCCAGCAGCTTGGCCGACAGGGTGGGGCACGAGCAGTACTTC. Translation: CASSLADRVGHEQYF.

This chain connects TRBV10-3 to TRBJ2-7; TRBD2 is a possible D gene (5 bases). The V end lost 5 bases, the J end lost 4 bases, and 6 bases lay between the germline ends. The CDR3 has 11 amino acids. Per the germline V gene, CDR1 is ENHRY and CDR2 is SYGVKD. CDR3 loop: CAISREYEQYF. The CDR3, as DNA: TGTGCCATCAGTAGGGAGTACGAGCAGTACTTC.

The sample holds one count of this clone. The CDR3 reads CASSLGGLRYGYTF. CDR3 bases: TGTGCCAGCAGCTTGGGGGGCCTTAGGTATGGCTACACCTTC. The chain carries TRBV5-6 and TRBJ1-2; TRBD1 is a possible D gene (5 bases). V was cut by 0 bases and J by 5 bases, with 11 bases left in between. The CDR3 covers 14 residues. From germline, CDR1 is SGHDT and CDR2 YYEEEE.

This sequence joins TRBV7-9 and TRBJ2-1; tentative D call: TRBD1 (6 bases). CDR3 length equals 14 residues. V was shortened by 3 bases and J by 7 bases, with 13 bases between the two germline ends. Germline CDR1 is SEHNR and CDR2 is FQNEAQ (reference sequence). CDR3 DNA: TGTGCCAGCAGCTTTTCAGGGGCTGATAATGAGCAGTTCTTC. This sequence encodes CASSFSGADNEQFF. Complete variable domain (other parts from reference TRBV7-9 and TRBJ2-1): DTGVSQNPRHKITKRGQNVTFRCDPISEHNRLYWYRQTLGQGPEFLTYFQNEAQLEKSRLLSDRFSAERPKGSFSTLEIQRTEQGDSAMYLCASSFSGADNEQFFGPGTRLTVL.

The V call is TRBV19, the J call TRBJ1-2; TRBD1 is a possible D gene (5 bases). The germline gives CDR1 LNHDA, CDR2 SQIVND (reference sequence). V was trimmed by 0 bases and J by 4 bases, leaving 18 bases between them. CDR3 length: 17 residues. The CDR3 DNA sequence: TGTGCCAGTAGTATAGAATCCCGACAGCCGACCCTCTATGGCTACACCTTC. Protein: CASSIESRQPTLYGYTF.

In this sample, this clone turned up a few times. The same CDR3 also results from other DNA sequences found in this sample. The chain combines TRBV9 with TRBJ2-5; D uncertain. The CDR3 has 12 amino acids. The V gene lost 0 bases and the J gene lost 4 bases, with 4 bases spanning the gap. Germline V gene sequence: CDR1 SGDLS, CDR2 YYNGEE. The chain's CDR3 is CASSVDGETQYF. The DNA of the CDR3 is TGTGCCAGCAGCGTAGACGGAGAGACCCAGTACTTC.

The chain uses TRBV5-1 and TRBJ2-7, with 8 bases lining up with TRBD1. Germline V CDR1 and CDR2: SGHRS, YFSETQ. The V and J ends lost 1 base and 2 bases, in that order; junction bases with no gene match: 2. The CDR3 loop spans 14 amino acids. The CDR3 sequence: CASSLQGATYEQYF. In DNA, the CDR3 is TGCGCCAGCAGCTTGCAGGGGGCGACCTACGAGCAGTACTTC.

V and J are TRBV6-1 and TRBJ1-5, with 9 positions matching TRBD1. Germline V gene lookup returns CDR1 MNHNS and CDR2 SASEGT. The V segment lost 7 bases and the J segment 4 bases; nucleotides outside the gene matches: 8. This CDR3 spans 15 amino acids. The CDR3 sequence: CASITGQGRNQPQHF. The CDR3 DNA sequence: TGTGCCAGCATTACGGGACAGGGAAGAAATCAGCCCCAGCATTTT.

This clone came up a few times. The chain is built from TRBV7-3 and TRBJ1-2; 8 bases are shared with TRBD1. Per the germline V gene, CDR1 is SGHTA and CDR2 is FQGTGA. V was clipped by 5 bases and J by 6 bases; unmatched bases: 5. This CDR3 has 13 residues. CDR3 sequence reads: CASSPTGVDGYTF. CDR3 sequence (DNA): TGTGCCAGCAGCCCGACAGGGGTCGATGGCTACACCTTC.

The chain links TRBV4-2 to TRBJ1-1; a weak D match, TRBD1 (6 bases). The V gene's germline CDR1 is LGHNA and CDR2 YNFKEQ. The V end was cut by 4 bases, the J end by 1 base, with 13 bases between. This CDR3 region has 15 residues. CDR3 region: CASSPLGTRNTEAFF. In nucleotides, the CDR3 is TGTGCCAGCAGCCCCCTAGGGACACGGAACACTGAAGCTTTCTTT.

The chain recombines TRBV6-1 with TRBJ2-3; 8 nucleotides align to TRBD2. Losses at the gene ends were 7 bases for V and 0 bases for J; bases not matched to a gene: 6. This CDR3 is built from 15 residues. CDR1 MNHNS and CDR2 SASEGT come from the germline V gene. Here the CDR3 reads CASMHRGGSTDTQYF. The CDR3 nucleotides are TGTGCCAGCATGCACCGGGGGGGGAGCACAGATACGCAGTATTTT.